Detailed here is one T cell receptor (beta chain). Its target is unknown. This entry belongs to a study of early T cells in non-severe SARS-CoV-2 infection. Study outcomes and limitations: Clonotype matching in VDJdb favored anti-spike CD8 responses and did not capture private and CD4 specificities.

CDR3 length: 14 amino acids. With 5 bases clipped from V and 5 bases from J, the junction kept 7 bases outside the gene matches. Per the germline V gene, CDR1 is SNHLY and CDR2 is FYNNEI. TCRdb analysed the 5' RACE reads with MiXCR anew, one entry per CDR3 protein. This sample has about 61,000 distinct CDR3 sequences, with roughly a tenth found just once. The rearrangement joins TRBV2 to TRBJ1-1, with 8 bases lining up with TRBD1. The material sequenced was whole blood. The origin of this receptor is an adult who was a healthcare worker with PCR-confirmed SARS-CoV-2 infection or an uninfected control (not recorded which). The CDR3 coding sequence is TGTGCCAGCAGTTTCGACAGGGGAGAGACTGAAGCTTTCTTT. Its protein product is CASSFDRGETEAFF.